This T cell receptor (beta chain) was profiled in a study of immune evolution from preneoplasia to lung adenocarcinoma. Resections took place in Japan or China from the mid-2010s to the late 2010s. Germline CDR1 is MDHEN and CDR2 is SYDVKM. The junction had 4 bases not matched to a gene; V was cut back by 5 bases and J by 5 bases. This CDR3 spans 14 amino acids. Details on this clone: What it recognizes is unknown.

Broader study findings: Clonality was highest in normal lung, lower in later-stage lesions apparently. Compared with EGFR-mutant or double wild-type lesions, KRAS-mutant nodules were more clonal.

Libraries were prepared by immunoSEQ multiplex PCR; TCRdb keeps only in-frame clonotypes and omits some of them. This sample yields about 10,000 clones, of which around nine tenths are seen a single time; 2.5% to 3.5% belongs to the top ten. The origin of this receptor is a person aged 65 to 85 with invasive lung adenocarcinoma. Some clones in this sample may be carry-over from other donors' samples. Specimen: FFPE invasive lung adenocarcinoma tissue. The J gene is TRBJ1-3, the V gene TRBV28, with 9 bases that match TRBD1. CDR3 coding DNA: TGTGCCAGCAGTAGGGGACAGGGCCGAAACACCATATATTTT. The encoded protein is CASSRGQGRNTIYF.